The clone carrying this TCR beta chain was recorded a few times. Its target is unknown. CDR1 is LNHDA and CDR2 is SQIVND in the germline V gene (reference sequence). The CDR3 runs to 12 residues. Trimming pared 9 bases from V and 0 bases from J, leaving 6 bases between. This record comes from a study of glioma-infiltrating T cells. Study findings and constraints: Very few CDR3 sequences were shared between tissue and blood. Above-expected tissue-blood divergence occurred in all gliomas, most in low-grade ones.

Using RNA template, CDR3s of TCR alpha and beta were amplified with iRepertoire arm-PCR. One-step reverse transcription and amplification started from about 100-400 ng of tissue mRNA or PBMC total RNA. MiXCR, run by TCRdb on the multiplex PCR reads, gives a single entry per CDR3 protein. This sample has about 140,000 distinct CDR3 sequences, with about 39% found just once. Sequenced material: glioma tissue, nonneoplastic brain tissue, or PBMCs (not recorded which). This sequence originates from a human donor with low-grade glioma or glioblastoma, undergoing nonglioma brain surgery, or in good health (not recorded which). The J gene is TRBJ1-5, the V gene TRBV19; D is unclear. The DNA for the CDR3 is TGTGCCAGCGGACTTAGCAATCAGCCCCAGCATTTT. This sequence encodes CASGLSNQPQHF.